This record looks at one T cell receptor beta chain sequence and its context. The antigen this receptor binds is unknown. Base qualities are not recorded, but no much larger clone differs from it by a single base. TCRbeta CDR3 regions were amplified from genomic DNA using the immunoSEQ Assay, a bias-controlled multiplex PCR. Concerning the study's data processing: Within the assay, amplification of reference gene primers was used to estimate how many nucleated cells each sample contained. To quantify the absolute abundance of each unique TCRbeta CDR3 rearrangement, sequence reads were collapsed and filtered. For each sample, productive Simpson clonality was calculated as the square root of Simpson's diversity index across productive rearrangements. TCRdb limited this immuneACCESS table to in-frame rearrangements with V and J called. A share of clones is missing; checked studies link under half to unresolved V genes, and the rest is unexplained. The DNA was the basis for D and trimming; V, J and clone size are from that table. In all, the sample holds about 60,000 clones, and 75% to 90% of those were seen once. The biggest ten clones account for roughly 1.4% of the sample.

The data are from a study of blood T cell repertoires in COVID-19 (TCRdb year 2020). Regarding the research as a whole: The collaborator samples originated in the United States, Italy and Spain and spanned the acute and convalescent phases of COVID-19. The material from the prospective study consisted of cDNA or gDNA derived from T cells, B-cell-depleted T cells, or PBMCs. Subjects who had been exposed to COVID-19, were actively infected with it, or had recovered from it provided the deeply sampled blood TCRbeta repertoires that made up the dataset. The repertoires were released in a freely available public database intended as a resource for research on the immune response to SARS-CoV-2. The samples were drawn from the first 160 participants of the ongoing ImmuneRACE study and from 1,200 or so subjects provided by 6 global collaborators. A de-identified subject ID, COVID-19 status, age in years and sex were almost always included in the sample metadata. Where HLA class I and class II types were available, the types were taken from metadata supplied by the sample provider, not from assay-based typing. Study-level results and caveats: The amount of clinical and demographic metadata varied by source and participant and was provided uncurated.

Each collaborating institution followed its own protocols to collect whole blood in K2EDTA tubes. For TCRbeta analysis, collaborators shipped samples in one of three forms: frozen whole blood, isolated PBMCs, or DNA extracted from either of those sample types. From the germline V gene, CDR1 is SGHRS and CDR2 is YFSETQ. Counted from cysteine to phenylalanine, this CDR3 has 16 amino acids. Only the CDR3 region is kept as DNA, spanning 48 bases read in frame from base 1. Germline trimming amounts to 4 bases on V and 1 base on J, with 8 as the count of junction bases outside the gene matches. This receptor chain uses TRBV5-1 and TRBJ1-1; TRBD1 agrees with 9 junctional bases. Sequences were obtained from peripheral blood. The receptor was derived from a man between 60 and 75 years old with acute or convalescent COVID-19. The CDR3 protein is CASSTRDRARNTEAFF. The nucleotide sequence reads as follows: TGCGCCAGCAGCACCAGGGACAGGGCGAGGAACACTGAAGCTTTCTTT.